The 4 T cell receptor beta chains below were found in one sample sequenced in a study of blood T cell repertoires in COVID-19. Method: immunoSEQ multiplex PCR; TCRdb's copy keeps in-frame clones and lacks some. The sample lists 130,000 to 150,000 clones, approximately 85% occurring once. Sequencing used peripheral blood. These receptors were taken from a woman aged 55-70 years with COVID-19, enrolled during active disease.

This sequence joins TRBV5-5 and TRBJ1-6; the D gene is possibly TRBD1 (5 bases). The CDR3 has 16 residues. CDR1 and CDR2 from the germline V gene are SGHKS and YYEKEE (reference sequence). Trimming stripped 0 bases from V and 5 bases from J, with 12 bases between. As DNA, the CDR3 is TGTGCCAGCAGCTTGGGGCAGGGCCTAAATAATTCACCCCTCCACTTT. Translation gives CASSLGQGLNNSPLHF.

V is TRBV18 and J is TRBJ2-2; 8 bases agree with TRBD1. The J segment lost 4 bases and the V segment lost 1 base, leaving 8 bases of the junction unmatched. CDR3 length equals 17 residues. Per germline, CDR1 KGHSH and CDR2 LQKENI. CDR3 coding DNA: TGTGCCAGCTCACCACACCGGGACAGGCCCCCCACCGGGGAGCTGTTTTTT. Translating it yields CASSPHRDRPPTGELFF.

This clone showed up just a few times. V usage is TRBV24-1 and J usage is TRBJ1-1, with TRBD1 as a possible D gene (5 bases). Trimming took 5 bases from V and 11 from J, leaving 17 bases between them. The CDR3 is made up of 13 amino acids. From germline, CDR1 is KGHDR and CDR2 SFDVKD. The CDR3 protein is CATSAKDSERAFF. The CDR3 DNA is TGTGCCACCAGTGCCAAAGACAGTGAGAGGGCTTTCTTT.

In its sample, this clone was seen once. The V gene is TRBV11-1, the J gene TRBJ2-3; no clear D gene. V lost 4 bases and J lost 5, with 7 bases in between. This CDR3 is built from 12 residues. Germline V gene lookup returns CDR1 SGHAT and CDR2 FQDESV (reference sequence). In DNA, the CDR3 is TGTGCCAGCAGCTCGTTTAGAGATACGCAGTATTTT. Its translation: CASSSFRDTQYF.